The present T cell receptor (beta chain) was sequenced within a study of T cell repertoires in cytomegalovirus infection. Study at large: Public TCR beta signatures indicated both CMV infection and matching HLA type. Study outcomes and limitations: Summed frequency of public TCR beta families distinguished CMV carriers with the relevant HLA. Dominating the ex vivo response were TCR beta clonotypes that were CMV-specific and HLA-C-restricted.

MiXCR, run by TCRdb on the reads, gives a single entry per CDR3 protein. The sample includes 740,000 or so distinct CDR3 sequences, about 40% seen only once; the top ten take more than 2.5%. V lost 5 bases and J lost 8; bases outside the gene matches: 7. Germline V gene data show CDR1 as MDHEN and CDR2 as SYDVKM. CDR3 length equals 13 residues. This clonotype was counted a few times. Its specificity is unknown. The V and J genes are TRBV28 and TRBJ1-2; TRBD1 aligns across 8 bases. What was sequenced was PBMCs. The receptor was isolated from a human donor in good health (CMV status not recorded). Some clones in this sample may be carry-over from other donors' samples. For the CDR3, the DNA is TGTGCCAGCAGTAAGGACAGGGCCAACGGCTACACCTTC. Translating gives CASSKDRANGYTF.